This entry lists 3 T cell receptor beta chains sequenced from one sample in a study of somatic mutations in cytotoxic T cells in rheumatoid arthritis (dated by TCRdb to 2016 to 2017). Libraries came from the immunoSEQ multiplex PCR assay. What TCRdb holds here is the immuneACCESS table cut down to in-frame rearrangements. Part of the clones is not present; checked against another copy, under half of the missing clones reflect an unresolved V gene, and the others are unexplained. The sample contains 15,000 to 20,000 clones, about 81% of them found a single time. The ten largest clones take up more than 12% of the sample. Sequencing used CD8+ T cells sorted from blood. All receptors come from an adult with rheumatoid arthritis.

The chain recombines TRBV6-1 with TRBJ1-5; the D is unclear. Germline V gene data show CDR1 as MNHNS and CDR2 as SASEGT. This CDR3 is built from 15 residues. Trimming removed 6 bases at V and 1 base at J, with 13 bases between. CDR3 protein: CASRWLDGSNQPQHF. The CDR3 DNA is TGTGCCAGCAGATGGCTAGATGGAAGCAATCAGCCCCAGCATTTT.

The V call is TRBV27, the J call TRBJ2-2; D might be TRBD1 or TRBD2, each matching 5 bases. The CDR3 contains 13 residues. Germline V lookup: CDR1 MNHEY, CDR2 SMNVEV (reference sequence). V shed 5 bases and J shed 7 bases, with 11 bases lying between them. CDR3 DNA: TGTGCCAGCAGTATATGGGGGAACGGGGAGCTGTTTTTT. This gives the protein CASSIWGNGELFF.

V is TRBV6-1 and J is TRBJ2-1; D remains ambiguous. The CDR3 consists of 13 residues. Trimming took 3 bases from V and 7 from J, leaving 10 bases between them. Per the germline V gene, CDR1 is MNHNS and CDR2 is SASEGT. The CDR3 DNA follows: TGTGCCAGCAGTGACACGGAATATAATGAGCAGTTCTTC. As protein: CASSDTEYNEQFF.